This TCR beta chain came from a study of identical twins. Study-level points and caveats: Invariant populations such as MAIT and iNKT cells could partly muddle zero-insertion analyses. Conclusions relied on cross-sectional statistical analysis, not following the same donors.

Unique molecular identifiers were present on the cDNA, and a universal primer site came from template switching. TCRdb fed the 5' RACE reads into MiXCR, producing one record per CDR3 protein. The sample lists some 320,000 distinct CDR3 sequences, more than 9% seen once, with just over 7% in the top ten. The CDR3 covers 18 residues. Germline V gene data show CDR1 as LGHNA and CDR2 as YNFKEQ. Trimming cost V 0 bases and J 4 bases; bases outside gene matches: 10. Regarding this clonotype: What it binds is unknown.

The data also belong to a second study, concerning yellow fever vaccine responses in identical twins.

Material for sequencing was CD8+ T cells sorted from blood. This sequence was found in a woman between 18 and 29 years old in good health. This chain uses TRBV4-2 with TRBJ2-3, with 10 bases matching TRBD2. The chain's CDR3 is CASSQDVVGLAGADTQYF. CDR3 nucleotides: TGTGCCAGCAGCCAAGATGTGGTAGGGCTAGCGGGAGCAGATACGCAGTATTTT.